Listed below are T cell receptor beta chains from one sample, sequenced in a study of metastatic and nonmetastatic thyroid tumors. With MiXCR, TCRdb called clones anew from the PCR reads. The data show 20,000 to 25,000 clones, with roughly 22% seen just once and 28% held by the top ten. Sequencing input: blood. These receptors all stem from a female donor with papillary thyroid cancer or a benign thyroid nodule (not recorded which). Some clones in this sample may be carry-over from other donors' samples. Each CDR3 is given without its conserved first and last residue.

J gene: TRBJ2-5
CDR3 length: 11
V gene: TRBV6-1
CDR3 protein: ATRLAGQETQY

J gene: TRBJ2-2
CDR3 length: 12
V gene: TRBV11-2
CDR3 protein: ASSLQVFTGELF

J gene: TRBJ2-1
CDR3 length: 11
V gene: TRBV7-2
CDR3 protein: ASSLGLGDEQF

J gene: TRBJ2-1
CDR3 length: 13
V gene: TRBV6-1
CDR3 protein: ASILVQPTYNEQF

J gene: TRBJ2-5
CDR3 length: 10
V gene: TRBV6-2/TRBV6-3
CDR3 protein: ASSLVPGSHY

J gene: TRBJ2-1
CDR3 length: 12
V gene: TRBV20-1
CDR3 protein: SGKGLARNNEQF

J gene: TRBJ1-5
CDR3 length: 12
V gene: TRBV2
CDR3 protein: ASSARASNQPQH

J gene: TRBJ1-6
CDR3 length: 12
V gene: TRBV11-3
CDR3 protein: ASSLGSEDSPLH

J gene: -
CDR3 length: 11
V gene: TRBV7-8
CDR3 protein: AGSTIRADTQH

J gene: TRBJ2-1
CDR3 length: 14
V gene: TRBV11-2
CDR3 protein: ASSLDQGNSDYSQF

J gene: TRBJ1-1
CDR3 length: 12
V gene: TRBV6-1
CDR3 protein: ASRRYGSNTEAF

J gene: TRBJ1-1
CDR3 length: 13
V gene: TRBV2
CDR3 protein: ASSEDLGRNTEAF

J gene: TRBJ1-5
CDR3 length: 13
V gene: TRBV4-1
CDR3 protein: ASSQELQRGQPQH